These 9 T cell receptor beta chains were all obtained from the same sample, sequenced in a study of blood T cells in healthy people across ages. With a J-beta primer mix and a sample-barcoded 5' primer, a second PCR ran about 7 to 12 cycles. TCRdb fed the 5' RACE reads into MiXCR, producing one record per CDR3 protein. The sample lists more than 1.4 million distinct CDR3 sequences; roughly 45% were seen once. Sample: blood. The receptors shown here come from a woman aged 18-29 years in good health.

The chain links TRBV20-1 to TRBJ2-7, with D perhaps matching TRBD1 (6 bases). CDR3 length equals 14 residues. V was cut by 3 bases and J by 3 bases, with 15 bases left in between. Germline CDR1 is DFQATT and CDR2 is SNEGSKA (reference sequence). For the CDR3, the DNA is TGCAGTGCTAGTGCTACAGGGTTAGGCTACGAGCAGTACTTC. It yields the protein CSASATGLGYEQYF.

The chain links TRBV28 to TRBJ2-5, with D perhaps given as TRBD1 or TRBD2 (6 bases each). CDR1 MDHEN and CDR2 SYDVKM come from the germline V gene. V lost 7 bases, J lost 5 bases, and 20 bases lay in between. The CDR3 has 15 amino acids. CDR3 in DNA: TGTGCCAGCAACGACGCGGGGCAGGGGCTGGAGACCCAGTACTTC. It encodes CASNDAGQGLETQYF. The full variable domain, completed using reference TRBV28 and TRBJ2-5, is DVKVTQSSRYLVKRTGEKVFLECVQDMDHENMFWYRQDPGLGLRLIYFSYDVKMKEKGDIPEGYSVSREKKERFSLILESASTNQTSMYLCASNDAGQGLETQYFGPGTRLLVL.

This clonotype was detected once. The chain is built from TRBV3-1 and TRBJ2-4, with 8 bases that match TRBD1. Germline V gene lookup returns CDR1 LGHDT and CDR2 YNNKEL (reference sequence). This CDR3 comprises 14 residues. J lost 5 bases, V lost 4 bases, and 4 bases had no gene match. CDR3 in amino acids: CASSRGTGQNIQYF. The CDR3 DNA follows: TGTGCCAGCAGCCGAGGGACAGGCCAAAACATTCAGTACTTC.

In this sample, this clonotype turned up many times. V gene TRBV5-1 combines with J gene TRBJ2-5; maybe TRBD1 (5 bases). The V gene lost 0 bases and the J gene lost 2 bases, with 8 bases spanning the gap. In germline, CDR1 is SGHRS, CDR2 YFSETQ. CDR3 length: 14 amino acids. The CDR3 bases are TGCGCCAGCAGCTTGGGGGGCTTACAAGAGACCCAGTACTTC. Its translation is CASSLGGLQETQYF. Variable domain in full (rest from reference TRBV5-1 and TRBJ2-5): KAGVTQTPRYLIKTRGQQVTLSCSPISGHRSVSWYQQTPGQGLQFLFEYFSETQRNKGNFPGRFSGRQFSNSRSEMNVSTLELGDSALYLCASSLGGLQETQYFGPGTRLLVL.

This clonotype was found a few times. This chain joins TRBV12-3 or TRBV12-4 and TRBJ2-1; D gene ambiguous. With 6 bases removed from V and 0 bases from J, the gap between germline ends came to 12 bases. The CDR3 has 15 amino acids. The CDR3 DNA reads as TGTGCCAGCAGCCAATTCTATAGCTCCTACAATGAGCAGTTCTTC. Translation gives CASSQFYSSYNEQFF.

This chain connects TRBV9 to TRBJ1-2, with D uncertain. This CDR3 contains 14 residues. In germline, CDR1 is SGDLS, CDR2 YYNGEE. Between the trimmed V and J ends, which lost 3 bases and 3 bases, there was a span of 12 bases. The CDR3 spells CASSDSSAYYGYTF. The CDR3 DNA reads TGTGCCAGCAGCGATTCATCAGCCTACTATGGCTACACCTTC.

V is TRBV20-1 and J is TRBJ2-3, with D tentatively TRBD1 or TRBD2 (5 bases each). Trimming left V 0 bases short and J 4 bases short, with 11 bases between. Germline lookup yields CDR1 DFQATT and CDR2 SNEGSKA (reference sequence). CDR3 length: 14 amino acids. The CDR3 reads CSARDQGVPDTQYF. As DNA, the CDR3 is TGCAGTGCTAGAGACCAGGGAGTTCCAGATACGCAGTATTTT.

This rearrangement joins TRBV7-2 to TRBJ2-3; a possible D gene is TRBD1 (6 bases). Germline loops: CDR1 SGHTA, CDR2 FQGNSA. The CDR3 is made up of 16 amino acids. The V and J ends lost 5 bases and 0 bases respectively, with 15 bases between them. The CDR3 sequence: CASSQSGALSTDTQYF. The CDR3 DNA is TGTGCCAGCAGCCAATCAGGGGCCCTAAGCACAGATACGCAGTATTTT.

This chain uses TRBV20-1 with TRBJ2-1; 13 bases are a match to TRBD2. This CDR3 region has 15 residues. V lost 1 base, J lost 7 bases, and 4 bases stayed unmatched. Germline V gives CDR1 DFQATT, CDR2 SNEGSKA (reference sequence). The DNA for the CDR3 is TGCAGTGCTAGAGGGACTAGCGGGAGCCAAAATGAGCAGTTCTTC. As protein: CSARGTSGSQNEQFF.